One sample yielded the 8 T cell receptor beta chains listed below, sequenced in a study of blood T cell repertoires in COVID-19. Only in-frame clones appear in the TCRdb table, and some are missing; sequencing was by immunoSEQ multiplex PCR. The sample includes around 120,000 clones, 90% of them seen just once. The sequenced material came from peripheral blood. These TCRs come from a woman aged 55-69 years with COVID-19, enrolled during active disease.

V and J are TRBV18 and TRBJ2-1, with a possible D match to TRBD2 (5 bases). The CDR3 totals 13 residues. The V gene's germline CDR1 is KGHSH and CDR2 LQKENI. The germline V and J ends were trimmed by 8 bases and 9 bases, with 17 bases remaining between them. The CDR3 nucleotides are TGTGCCAGCACGACTACGGAGGTGGGTGAGCAGTTCTTC. Translation gives CASTTTEVGEQFF.

V and J are TRBV5-1 and TRBJ1-1; D is perhaps TRBD1 (6 bases). V lost 3 bases to trimming and J lost 4 bases, with 13 bases between them. CDR1 SGHRS and CDR2 YFSETQ come from the germline V gene. The CDR3 covers 14 residues. CDR3 region: CASSWGQGSTEAFF. The CDR3 nucleotides are TGCGCCAGCAGCTGGGGGCAGGGATCCACTGAAGCTTTCTTT.

J is TRBJ2-7 and V is TRBV5-8, with D maybe TRBD1 (5 bases). CDR3 size: 13 residues. Germline V lookup: CDR1 SGHTS, CDR2 YDEGEE. The germline V and J ends were trimmed by 5 bases and 6 bases, with 15 bases remaining between them. CDR3 region: CASRLQDLSEQYF. The CDR3 nucleotides are TGTGCCAGCAGATTACAGGACCTCTCCGAGCAGTACTTC.

CDR3 loop: CASSRVGGVNTEAFF. For the CDR3, the DNA is TGTGCCAGCAGCCGGGTAGGGGGCGTGAACACTGAAGCTTTCTTT. V is TRBV4-2 and J is TRBJ1-1, with 7 bases identical to TRBD1. The CDR3 is made up of 15 amino acids. Germline V gene data show CDR1 as LGHNA and CDR2 as YNFKEQ. Trimming at V came to 4 bases and at J to 0 bases, leaving 5 bases not matched to a gene.

The chain links TRBV11-2 to TRBJ2-7; 7 bases map to TRBD2. Germline CDR1 SGHAT, CDR2 FQNNGV. The CDR3 extends over 16 amino acids. V shed 1 base, J shed 3 bases, and the junction held 9 bases outside the gene matches. Here the CDR3 DNA reads TGTGCCAGCAGCTTAGTGGTGGGGGGGAATCTCTACGAGCAGTACTTC. Encoded protein: CASSLVVGGNLYEQYF.

The V and J genes are TRBV7-8 and TRBJ1-5; TRBD1 agrees at 8 bases. Germline CDR1 reads SGHVS; CDR2 reads FQNEAQ. The V and J ends lost 1 base and 6 bases, in that order; junction bases with no gene match: 5. This CDR3 is built from 15 residues. The CDR3 sequence is CASSLVRTGGQPQHF. The CDR3 DNA is TGTGCCAGCAGCTTAGTGAGAACAGGGGGTCAGCCCCAGCATTTT.

V and J are TRBV5-1 and TRBJ2-2; 9 bases are shared with TRBD1. The V segment lost 2 bases and the J segment 10 bases; nucleotides outside the gene matches: 6. CDR3 size: 14 residues. Germline V lookup: CDR1 SGHRS, CDR2 YFSETQ. The CDR3 loop is CASSFNRGLEELFF. In DNA form, the CDR3 reads TGCGCCAGCAGCTTTAACAGGGGGCTTGAGGAGCTGTTTTTT.

V and J are TRBV18 and TRBJ1-5, with a weak D call TRBD1 (5 bases). The CDR3 sequence is 15 residues long. Germline CDR1 is KGHSH and CDR2 is LQKENI. With 5 bases removed from V and 3 bases from J, the gap between germline ends came to 14 bases. CDR3 nucleotides: TGTGCCAGCTCATCGGGGGTCATGAACAATCAGCCCCAGCATTTT. Its translation is CASSSGVMNNQPQHF.